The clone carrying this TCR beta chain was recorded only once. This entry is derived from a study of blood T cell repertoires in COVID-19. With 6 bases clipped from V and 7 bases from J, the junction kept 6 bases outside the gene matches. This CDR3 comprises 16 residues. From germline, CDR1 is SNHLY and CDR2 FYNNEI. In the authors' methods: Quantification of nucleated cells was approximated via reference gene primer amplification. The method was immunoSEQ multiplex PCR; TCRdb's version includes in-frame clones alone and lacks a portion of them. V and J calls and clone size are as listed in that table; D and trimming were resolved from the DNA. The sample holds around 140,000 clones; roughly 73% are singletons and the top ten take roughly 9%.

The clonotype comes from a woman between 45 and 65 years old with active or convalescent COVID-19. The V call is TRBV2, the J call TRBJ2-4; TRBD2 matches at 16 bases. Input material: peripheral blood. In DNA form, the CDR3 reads TGTGCCAGCAGGGGGGGACTAGCGGGAGGGAGGAACATTCAGTACTTC. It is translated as CASRGGLAGGRNIQYF. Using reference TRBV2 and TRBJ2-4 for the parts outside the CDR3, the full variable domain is EPEVTQTPSHQVTQMGQEVILRCVPISNHLYFYWYRQILGQKVEFLVSFYNNEISEKSEIFDDQFSVERPDGSNFTLKIRSTKLEDSAMYFCASRGGLAGGRNIQYFGAGTRLSVL.